This note documents a single TCR beta chain sequence. This sample was taken from a study of blood T cell repertoires in COVID-19. About the research overall: Samples of COVID-19 (acute and convalescent) were obtained from the United States, Italy and Spain.

V was pared by 0 bases and J by 5 bases, with 20 bases between. CDR3 length equals 17 residues. The V gene's germline CDR1 is SGHRS and CDR2 YFSETQ. Original analysis: Estimation of nucleated cell counts relied on the amplification of reference gene primers. This table comes from immunoSEQ multiplex PCR, and its TCRdb copy is limited to in-frame clones, with some not included. V, J and clone size are those of that table, while D and trimming were read from the DNA. The sample includes about 140,000 clones, roughly four fifths of them seen just once. Sequenced input: peripheral blood. The genes are TRBV5-1 and TRBJ2-5; the D gene is possibly TRBD2 (6 bases). The TCR was taken from a human donor in a cohort sampled during active COVID-19. CDR3 DNA: TGCGCCAGCAGCTTGGGCTCTGGGGACTCCCGGGGGGAGACCCAGTACTTC. Protein sequence: CASSLGSGDSRGETQYF.